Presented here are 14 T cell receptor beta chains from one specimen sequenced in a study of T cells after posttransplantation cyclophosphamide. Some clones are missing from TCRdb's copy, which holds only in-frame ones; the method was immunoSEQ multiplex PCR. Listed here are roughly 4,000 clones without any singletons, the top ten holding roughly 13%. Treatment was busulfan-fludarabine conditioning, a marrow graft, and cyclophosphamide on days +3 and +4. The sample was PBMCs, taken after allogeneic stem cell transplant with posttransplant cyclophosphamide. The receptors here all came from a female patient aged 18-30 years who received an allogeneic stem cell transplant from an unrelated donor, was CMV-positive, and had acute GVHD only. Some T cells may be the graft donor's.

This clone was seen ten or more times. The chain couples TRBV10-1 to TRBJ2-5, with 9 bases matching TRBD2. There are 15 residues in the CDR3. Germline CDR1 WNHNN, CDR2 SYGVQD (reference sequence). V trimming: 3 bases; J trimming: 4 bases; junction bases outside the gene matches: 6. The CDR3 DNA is TGCGCCAGCAGTGACCCAGCGGGAGGAGGAGAGACCCAGTACTTC. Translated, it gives CASSDPAGGGETQYF.

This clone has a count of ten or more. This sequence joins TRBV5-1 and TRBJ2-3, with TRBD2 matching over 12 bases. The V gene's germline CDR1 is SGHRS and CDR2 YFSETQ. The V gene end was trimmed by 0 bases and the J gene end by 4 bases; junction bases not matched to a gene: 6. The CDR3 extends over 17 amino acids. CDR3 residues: CASSLALAGGPADTQYF. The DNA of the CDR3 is TGCGCCAGCAGCTTGGCCCTAGCGGGAGGGCCTGCAGATACGCAGTATTTT.

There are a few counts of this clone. The CDR3 is CAWTGTDNSPLHF. The DNA for the CDR3 is TGTGCCTGGACCGGGACAGATAATTCACCCCTCCACTTT. This chain connects TRBV30 to TRBJ1-6; 7 nucleotides match TRBD1. The CDR3 length is 13 residues. Germline lookup yields CDR1 GTSNPN and CDR2 SVGIG (reference sequence). Trimming cost V 4 bases and J 5 bases; bases outside gene matches: 2.

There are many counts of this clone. CDR3 in DNA: TGTGCCAGCAGCGTAGACGGGAGGGCCACCGGGGAGCTGTTTTTT. Its translation is CASSVDGRATGELFF. The genes are TRBV9 and TRBJ2-2; TRBD2 agrees at 8 bases. J lost 4 bases, V lost 0 bases, and 2 bases had no gene match. This CDR3 is built from 15 residues. The V gene's germline CDR1 is SGDLS and CDR2 YYNGEE.

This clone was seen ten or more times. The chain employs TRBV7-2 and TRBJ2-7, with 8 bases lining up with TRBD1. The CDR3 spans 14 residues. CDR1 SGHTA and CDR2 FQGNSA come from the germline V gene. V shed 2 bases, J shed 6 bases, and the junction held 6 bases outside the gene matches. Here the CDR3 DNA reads TGTGCCAGCAGCTTATGGCAGGGGGCGTTCGAGCAGTACTTC. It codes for CASSLWQGAFEQYF.

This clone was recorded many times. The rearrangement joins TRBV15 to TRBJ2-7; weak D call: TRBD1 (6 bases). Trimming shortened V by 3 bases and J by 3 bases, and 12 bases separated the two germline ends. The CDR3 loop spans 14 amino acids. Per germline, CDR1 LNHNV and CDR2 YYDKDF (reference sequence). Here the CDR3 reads CATSSHRDNYEQYF. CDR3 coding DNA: TGTGCCACCAGCAGCCACCGGGACAACTACGAGCAGTACTTC.

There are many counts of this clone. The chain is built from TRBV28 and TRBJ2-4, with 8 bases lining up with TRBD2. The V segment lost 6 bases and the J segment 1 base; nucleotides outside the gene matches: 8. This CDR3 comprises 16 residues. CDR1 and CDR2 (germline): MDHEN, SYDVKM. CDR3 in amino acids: CASRPGGGRAKNIQYF. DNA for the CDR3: TGTGCCAGCAGGCCAGGAGGCGGGAGGGCCAAAAACATTCAGTACTTC.

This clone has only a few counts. This CDR3 reads CASTLNRQVYEQYF. The CDR3 DNA follows: TGTGCCAGCACGCTCAACCGACAGGTCTACGAGCAGTACTTC. This chain joins TRBV28 and TRBJ2-5, with D tentatively TRBD1 (6 bases). The tail of the sequence fits TRBJ2-7 better, so the J call may be wrong. Germline V lookup: CDR1 MDHEN, CDR2 SYDVKM. CDR3 size: 14 residues.

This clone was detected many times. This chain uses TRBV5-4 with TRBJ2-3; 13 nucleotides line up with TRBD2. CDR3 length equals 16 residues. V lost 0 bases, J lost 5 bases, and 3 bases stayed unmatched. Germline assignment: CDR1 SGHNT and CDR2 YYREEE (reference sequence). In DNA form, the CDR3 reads TGTGCCAGCAGCTTGGCCCGACTAGCGGGAGGAGATACGCAGTATTTT. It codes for CASSLARLAGGDTQYF.

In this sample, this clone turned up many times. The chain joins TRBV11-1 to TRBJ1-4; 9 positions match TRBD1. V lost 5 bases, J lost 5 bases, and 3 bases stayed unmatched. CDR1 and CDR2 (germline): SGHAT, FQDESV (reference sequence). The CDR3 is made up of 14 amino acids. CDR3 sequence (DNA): TGTGCCAGCAGCACAGGGGGCGGAAATGAAAAACTGTTTTTT. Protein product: CASSTGGGNEKLFF.

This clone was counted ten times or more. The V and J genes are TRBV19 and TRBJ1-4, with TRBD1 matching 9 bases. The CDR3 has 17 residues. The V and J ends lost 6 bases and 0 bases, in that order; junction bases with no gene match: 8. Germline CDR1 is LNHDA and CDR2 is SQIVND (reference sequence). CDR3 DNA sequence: TGTGCCAGTAGCGGGACAGGGACGTGGGCAACTAATGAAAAACTGTTTTTT. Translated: CASSGTGTWATNEKLFF.

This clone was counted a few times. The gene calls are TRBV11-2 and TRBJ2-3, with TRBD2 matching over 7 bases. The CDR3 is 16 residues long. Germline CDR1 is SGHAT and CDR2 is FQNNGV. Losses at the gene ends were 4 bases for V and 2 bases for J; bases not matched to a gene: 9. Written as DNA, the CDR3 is TGTGCCAGCAGCTCCTCGCGGAGACTAGCCACAGATACGCAGTATTTT. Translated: CASSSSRRLATDTQYF.

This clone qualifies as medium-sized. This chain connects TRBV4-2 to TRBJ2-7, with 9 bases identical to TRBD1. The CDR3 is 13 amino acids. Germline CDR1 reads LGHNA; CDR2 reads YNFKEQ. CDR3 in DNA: TGTGCGAGCTCGGGACAGGGTAATTACGAGCAGTACTTC. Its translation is CASSGQGNYEQYF.

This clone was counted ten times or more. The CDR3 reads CASRPGTSGGNEQFF. CDR3 DNA sequence: TGCGCCAGCAGGCCCGGGACTAGCGGGGGAAATGAGCAGTTCTTC. J is TRBJ2-1 and V is TRBV10-1; 14 nucleotides line up with TRBD2. The CDR3 runs to 15 residues. Germline assignment: CDR1 WNHNN and CDR2 SYGVQD (reference sequence). V was pared by 6 bases and J by 7 bases, with 5 bases of the junction left unmatched.